This T cell receptor beta chain was profiled in a study of T cells and Merkel cell carcinoma outcomes. The study, taken as a whole, reports: Repertoire plus T-cell density reportedly predicted Merkel cell carcinoma outcomes.

Clones were sequenced by immunoSEQ multiplex PCR, and TCRdb holds only the in-frame ones, with some missing. The sample contains about 15,000 clones, around 81% of which appear only once. The trim removed 7 bases at V and 7 bases at J, leaving 8 bases unmatched. Germline V CDR1 and CDR2: SQVTM, ANQGSEA. This CDR3 has 13 amino acids. About this clone: Its antigen is undetermined.

This chain uses TRBV29-1 with TRBJ1-4; TRBD1 aligns across 8 bases. Material: tumor tissue from Merkel cell carcinoma. The sequence came from a human donor with Merkel cell carcinoma. The CDR3 region has the DNA TGCAGCGCAAGACAGGGGATGGGTGAAAAACTGTTTTTT. This encodes CSARQGMGEKLFF.